This TCR beta chain was sequenced for a study of shared clonotypes between healthy human individuals. The CDR3 runs 15 residues. V was pared by 4 bases and J by 4 bases, with 11 bases of the junction left unmatched. Germline V lookup: CDR1 SGHRS, CDR2 YFSETQ. Repertoires were generated with immunoSEQ multiplex PCR, while TCRdb's copy carries only in-frame clones and drops some. The sample has about 2 million clones; approximately 94% are singletons. Positive CCR7 selection of CD45RO-negative cells yielded the naive CD8 cells, and terminally differentiated effector memory CD45RA+ cells were excluded. This receptor was taken from a man aged 18 to 29 in good health. J is TRBJ2-7 and V is TRBV5-1, with 7 bases lining up with TRBD1. The source material was naive CD8+ T cells sorted from blood. The CDR3 DNA is TGCGCCAGCAGCATATCACAGGGGATACAATACGAGCAGTACTTC. It yields the protein CASSISQGIQYEQYF.